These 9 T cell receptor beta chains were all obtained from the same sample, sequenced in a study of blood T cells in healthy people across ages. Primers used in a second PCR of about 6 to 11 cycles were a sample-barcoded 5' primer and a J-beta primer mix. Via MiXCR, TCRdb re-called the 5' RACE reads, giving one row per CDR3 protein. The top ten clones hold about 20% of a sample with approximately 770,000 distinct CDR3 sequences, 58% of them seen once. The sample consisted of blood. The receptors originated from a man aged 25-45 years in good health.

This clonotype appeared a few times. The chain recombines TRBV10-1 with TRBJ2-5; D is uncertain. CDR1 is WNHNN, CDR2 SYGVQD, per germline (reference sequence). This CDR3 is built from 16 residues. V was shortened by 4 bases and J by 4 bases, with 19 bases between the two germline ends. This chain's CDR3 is CASSAFGLGSAETQYF. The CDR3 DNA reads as TGCGCCAGCAGTGCGTTCGGGCTCGGTTCGGCAGAGACCCAGTACTTC.

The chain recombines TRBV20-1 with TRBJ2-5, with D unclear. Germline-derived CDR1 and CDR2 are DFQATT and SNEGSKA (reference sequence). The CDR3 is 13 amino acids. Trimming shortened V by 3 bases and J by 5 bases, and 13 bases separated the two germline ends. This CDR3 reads CSARKWQDETQYF. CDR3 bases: TGCAGTGCTAGGAAATGGCAGGATGAGACCCAGTACTTC.

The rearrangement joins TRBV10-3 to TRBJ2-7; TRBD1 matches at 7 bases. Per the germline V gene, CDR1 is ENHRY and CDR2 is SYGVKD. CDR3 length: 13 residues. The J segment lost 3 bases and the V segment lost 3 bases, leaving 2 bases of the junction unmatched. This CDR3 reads CAISDGTVYEQYF. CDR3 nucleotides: TGTGCCATCAGTGATGGGACAGTCTACGAGCAGTACTTC.

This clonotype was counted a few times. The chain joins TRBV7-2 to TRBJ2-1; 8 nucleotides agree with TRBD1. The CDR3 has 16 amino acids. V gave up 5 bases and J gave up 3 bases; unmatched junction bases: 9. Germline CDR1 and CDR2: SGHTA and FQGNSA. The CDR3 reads CASSQGGTGGYNEQFF. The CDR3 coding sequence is TGTGCCAGCAGCCAAGGGGGTACAGGGGGCTACAATGAGCAGTTCTTC.

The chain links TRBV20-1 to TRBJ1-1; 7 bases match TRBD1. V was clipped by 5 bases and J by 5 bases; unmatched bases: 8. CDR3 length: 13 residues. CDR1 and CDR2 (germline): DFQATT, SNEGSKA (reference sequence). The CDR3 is CSAPDNRGTEAFF. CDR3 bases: TGCAGTGCTCCCGATAACAGGGGTACTGAAGCTTTCTTT.

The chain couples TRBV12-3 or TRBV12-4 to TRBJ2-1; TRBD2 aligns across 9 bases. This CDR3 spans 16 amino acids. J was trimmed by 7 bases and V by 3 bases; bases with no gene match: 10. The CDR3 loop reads CASSFRISGRGNEQFF. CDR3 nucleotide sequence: TGTGCCAGCAGTTTTCGTATTAGCGGGAGAGGGAATGAGCAGTTCTTC.

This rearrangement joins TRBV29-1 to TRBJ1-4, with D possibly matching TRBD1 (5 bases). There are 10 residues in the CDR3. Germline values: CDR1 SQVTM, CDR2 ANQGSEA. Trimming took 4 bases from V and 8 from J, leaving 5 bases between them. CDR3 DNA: TGCAGCGTTGGGGGGGAAAAACTGTTTTTT. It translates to CSVGGEKLFF.

The CDR3 here is CASSLIGPSGEQFF. CDR3 bases: TGTGCCAGCAGCTTAATAGGCCCCAGCGGGGAGCAGTTCTTC. This chain links TRBV7-3 with TRBJ2-1; a weak D match, TRBD2 (6 bases). V was shortened by 1 base and J by 10 bases, with 14 bases between the two germline ends. Germline assignment: CDR1 SGHTA and CDR2 FQGTGA. The CDR3 extends over 14 amino acids.

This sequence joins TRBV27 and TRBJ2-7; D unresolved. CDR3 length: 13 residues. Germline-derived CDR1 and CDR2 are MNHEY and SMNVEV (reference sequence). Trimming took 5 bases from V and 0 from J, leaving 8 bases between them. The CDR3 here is CASSVRFSYEQYF. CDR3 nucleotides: TGTGCCAGCAGTGTAAGGTTCTCCTACGAGCAGTACTTC.